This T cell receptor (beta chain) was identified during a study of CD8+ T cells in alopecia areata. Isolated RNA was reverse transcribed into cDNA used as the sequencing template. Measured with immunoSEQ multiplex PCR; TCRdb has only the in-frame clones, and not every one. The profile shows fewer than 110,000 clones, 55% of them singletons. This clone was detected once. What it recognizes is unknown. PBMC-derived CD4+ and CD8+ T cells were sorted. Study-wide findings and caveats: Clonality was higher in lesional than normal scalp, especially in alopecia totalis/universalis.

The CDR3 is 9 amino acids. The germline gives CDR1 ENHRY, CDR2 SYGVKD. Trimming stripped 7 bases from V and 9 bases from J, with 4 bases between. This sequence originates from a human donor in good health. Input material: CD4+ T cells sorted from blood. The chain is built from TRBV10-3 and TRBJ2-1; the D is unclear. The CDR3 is CAIIREQFF. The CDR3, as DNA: TGTGCCATCATCCGTGAGCAGTTCTTC.